This TCR beta chain was obtained from a study of Graves' ophthalmopathy and Graves' hyperthyroidism. Study as a whole: The stable label applied to hyperthyroidism with no ophthalmopathy within 18 months of follow-up.

CDR3 length: 15 amino acids. The V gene's germline CDR1 is MNHEY and CDR2 SMNVEV (reference sequence). Trimming pared 10 bases from V and 8 bases from J, leaving 23 bases between. Amplified TCR beta CDR3 regions were obtained using RNA transcripts as template. After a first-round RT-PCR with HTBI primers, a second-round multiplex PCR was run. TCRdb itself ran the multiplex PCR reads through MiXCR, one entry per CDR3 protein. In the table there are approximately 540,000 distinct CDR3 sequences, approximately 35% of which are singletons. A remark on this clonotype: The antigen remains undetermined.

General observations from the study: Ophthalmopathy and stable hyperthyroidism were discriminated by a 13-signature model, with 85% to 90% sensitivity and about 82% specificity. The authors also found most expanded thyroid clonotypes above 0.001 frequency in blood.

This TCR came from an adult man with Graves' hyperthyroidism. The sample comprised peripheral blood or thyroid tissue (not recorded which). This chain connects TRBV27 to TRBJ1-4; a possible D gene is TRBD1 (5 bases). CDR3 DNA: TGTGCCACCGGTGAGTCGGCAGGGTGGATCGAAAAACTGTTTTTT. Its protein product is CATGESAGWIEKLFF.